This TCR beta chain was sequenced in a study of CD8 T cells in Susac syndrome (dated by TCRdb to the late 2010s). General notes on the study: Repertoire sequencing was used to test whether CD8+ T cell activation and differentiation in Susac syndrome was antigen driven. General study outcomes and caveats: The number of individuals in the TCR sequencing and HLA analysis was acknowledged as relatively small.

On this clonotype itself: Its antigen specificity is not known. Base-call qualities are not available, and no considerably larger clone is one nucleotide away.

Peripheral blood CD8+ and CD4+ T cells from healthy donors, Susac syndrome patients and multiple sclerosis patients were profiled by high-throughput TCR beta sequencing. Healthy donors were included as age- and sex-matched controls. CD8+ TEMRA cells were enriched by FACS, while bulk CD8+ and CD4+ T cells were purified by magnetic negative isolation. Blood was drawn into EDTA tubes, processed within 24 hours, and PBMCs were isolated by density gradient centrifugation. PBMCs intended for TCR sequencing were frozen in liquid nitrogen and were later thawed in a 37 degrees C water bath. Purity of sorted or isolated CD4+, CD8+ and CD8+ TEMRA cells was at least 90%. RNA was extracted using the RNeasy kit, and about 0.45 to 1 microgram was reverse transcribed with random hexamers. TCR beta CDR3 regions were amplified with the immunoSEQ multiplex PCR assay covering 54 Vbeta and 13 Jbeta segments. To correct PCR amplification bias, a synthetic template baseline was used for both primer optimization and computational correction. The original methods were these. Only productive sequences were kept, with reads annotated to V, D and J genes according to IMGT and analyzed in immunoSEQ Analyzer. To calculate clonality, Shannon entropy was normalized by log2 of the number of productive unique sequences and then subtracted from one. Public and private clones were assessed among the 100 most prevalent clones of each patient and control. A clone was defined as Susac-specific if it was absent from the healthy and MS cohorts, from some 1,100 published viral clones and from other ImmuneACCESS disease sequences. TCRdb ran its own pipeline on the public reads, namely fastp trimming at Q25 and MiXCR clone calling, and kept in-frame beta chains. Rows matching on CDR3 protein sequence are summarized as one entry with the most common DNA and genes. TCRdb's processing, not the authors', yielded these V and J calls. This sample has over 95,000 distinct CDR3 sequences in its table, and about nine tenths of those were observed once. The ten top clones hold over 0.12% of the sample.

V sheds 8 bases and J sheds 3 bases, leaving 18 bases between their ends. The CDR3 goes from the cysteine to the phenylalanine over 15 residues. The CDR3 DNA has 45 bases and is translated from base 1. The germline V gene sets CDR1 to KGHSH and CDR2 to LQKENI. Material: CD4+ T cells from PBMCs. This sequence was found in a human donor in good health. This sequence uses TRBV18 and TRBJ2-3; the D call is possibly TRBD1 or TRBD2, each sharing 5 bases. For the CDR3, the sequence is CASIGLRGPTDTQYF. The sequence in DNA is TGTGCCAGCATCGGGCTGAGGGGACCGACAGATACGCAGTATTTT.